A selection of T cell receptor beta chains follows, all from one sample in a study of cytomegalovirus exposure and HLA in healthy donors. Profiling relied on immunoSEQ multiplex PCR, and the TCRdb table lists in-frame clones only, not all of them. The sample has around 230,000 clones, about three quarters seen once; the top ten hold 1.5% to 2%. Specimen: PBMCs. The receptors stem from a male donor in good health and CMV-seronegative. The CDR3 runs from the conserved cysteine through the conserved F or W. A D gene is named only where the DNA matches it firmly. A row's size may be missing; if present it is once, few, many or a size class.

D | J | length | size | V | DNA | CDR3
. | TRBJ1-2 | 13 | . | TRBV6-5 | TGTGCCAGCAGTCGACAGGCCTACTATGGCTACACCTTC | CASSRQAYYGYTF
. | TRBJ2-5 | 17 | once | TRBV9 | TGTGCCAGCAGCGCCGGACCATTCGGACAATACCAAGAGACCCAGTACTTC | CASSAGPFGQYQETQYF
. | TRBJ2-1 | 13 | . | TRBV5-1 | TGCGCCAGCAGCTTGGTTAGGGAGAATGAGCAGTTCTTC | CASSLVRENEQFF
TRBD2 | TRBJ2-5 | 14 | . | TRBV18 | TGTGCCAGCTCACCAATAGGGCGGGAGGAGACCCAGTACTTC | CASSPIGREETQYF
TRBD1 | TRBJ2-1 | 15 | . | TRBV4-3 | TGCGCCAGCAGCCAGGGGACAGGGGGAAACAATGAGCAGTTCTTC | CASSQGTGGNNEQFF
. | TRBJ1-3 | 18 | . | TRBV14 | TGTGCCAGCAGCCACCGCGGAGGGTTCTTACTCTCTGGAAACACCATATATTTT | CASSHRGGFLLSGNTIYF
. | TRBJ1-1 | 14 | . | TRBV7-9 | TGTGCCAGCAGCTTAGCTGGGCAGAACACTGAAGCTTTCTTT | CASSLAGQNTEAFF
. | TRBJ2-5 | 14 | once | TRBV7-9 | TGTGCCAGCAGCTTAGGAGAGTACCAAGAGACCCAGTACTTC | CASSLGEYQETQYF
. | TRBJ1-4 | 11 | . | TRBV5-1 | TGCGCCAGCAGCCCGAGGGAAAAACTGTTTTTT | CASSPREKLFF
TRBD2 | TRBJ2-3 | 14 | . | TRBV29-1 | TGCAGCGTTTGTGGCGGGGGGGCCCCAGATACGCAGTATTTT | CSVCGGGAPDTQYF
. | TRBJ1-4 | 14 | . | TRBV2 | TGTGCCAGCTGCCCGGACAGCACCAATGAAAAACTGTTTTTT | CASCPDSTNEKLFF
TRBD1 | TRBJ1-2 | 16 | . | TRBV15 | TGTGCCACCAGCAGGGGGACAGGGACCCTTAACTATGGCTACACCTTC | CATSRGTGTLNYGYTF
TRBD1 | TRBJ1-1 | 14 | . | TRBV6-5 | TGTGCCAGCAGATCCAGGGGGCGAGGAACTGAAGCTTTCTTT | CASRSRGRGTEAFF
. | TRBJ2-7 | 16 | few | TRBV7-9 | TGTTCCAGCAGCTTAGCCCTCAACCCCCTATCCTACGAGCAGTACTTC | CSSSLALNPLSYEQYF
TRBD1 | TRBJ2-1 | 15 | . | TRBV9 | TGTGCCAGCAGCGTAGCGGTCCAGGGGGCGGATGAGCAGTTCTTC | CASSVAVQGADEQFF
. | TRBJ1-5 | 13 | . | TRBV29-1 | TGCAGCGTTGAATGGAGGGTAGGTCAGCCCCAGCATTTT | CSVEWRVGQPQHF
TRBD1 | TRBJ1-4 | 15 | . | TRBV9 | TGTGCCAGCTCTCAACGAGGACAGGGTAATGAAAAACTGTTTTTT | CASSQRGQGNEKLFF
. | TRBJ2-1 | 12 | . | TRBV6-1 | TGTGCCAGCAGGCAGGGGGGCAATGAGCAGTTCTTC | CASRQGGNEQFF
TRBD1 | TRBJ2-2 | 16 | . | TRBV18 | TGTGCCAGCTCACAAACCCGGGACAGAATTACCGGGGAGCTGTTTTTT | CASSQTRDRITGELFF
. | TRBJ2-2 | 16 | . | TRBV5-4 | TGTGCCAGCAGCCCCCGGGGCAGGGGTTACACCGGGGAGCTGTTTTTT | CASSPRGRGYTGELFF
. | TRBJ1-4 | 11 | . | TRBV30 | TGTGCCTGGAGTAGGAGGGAAAAACTGTTTTTT | CAWSRREKLFF
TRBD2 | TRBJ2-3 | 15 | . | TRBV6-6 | TGTGCCAGCAGACGAGGACTAGATAGAACAGATACGCAGTATTTT | CASRRGLDRTDTQYF
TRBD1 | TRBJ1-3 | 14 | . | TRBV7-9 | TGTTCCAGCAGCGTAGGACAGGGGGCGAACACCATATATTTT | CSSSVGQGANTIYF
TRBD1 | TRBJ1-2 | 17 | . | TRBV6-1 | TGTGCCAGCAGTGGCTACCCGGTGGACAGGGTTAAGGATGGCTACACCTTC | CASSGYPVDRVKDGYTF
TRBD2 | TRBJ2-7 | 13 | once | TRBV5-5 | TGTGCCAGCAGCTCGACTAGCGTCTACGAGCAGTACTTC | CASSSTSVYEQYF
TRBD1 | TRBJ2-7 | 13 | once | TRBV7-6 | TGTGCCAGCAGCTGGACAGGACAATACGAGCAGTACTTC | CASSWTGQYEQYF
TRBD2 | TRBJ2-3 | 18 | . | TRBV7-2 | TGTGCCAGCAGCCCACCGACTAGCTCTCTCCCCACCACAGATACGCAGTATTTT | CASSPPTSSLPTTDTQYF
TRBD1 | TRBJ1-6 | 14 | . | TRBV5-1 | TGCGCCAGCAGCCCGGGACAGGTGAATTCACCCCTCCACTTT | CASSPGQVNSPLHF
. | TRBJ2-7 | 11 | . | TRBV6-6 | TGTGCCAGCAGTTCCCCCGACGAGCAGTACTTC | CASSSPDEQYF
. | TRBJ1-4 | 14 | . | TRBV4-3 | TGCGCCAGCAGCCAAGCCCGAGGAAGGGAAAAACTGTTTTTT | CASSQARGREKLFF
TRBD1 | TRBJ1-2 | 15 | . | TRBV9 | TGTGCCAGCAGCACCCAACAGGGGGCTTGGTATGGCTACACCTTC | CASSTQQGAWYGYTF